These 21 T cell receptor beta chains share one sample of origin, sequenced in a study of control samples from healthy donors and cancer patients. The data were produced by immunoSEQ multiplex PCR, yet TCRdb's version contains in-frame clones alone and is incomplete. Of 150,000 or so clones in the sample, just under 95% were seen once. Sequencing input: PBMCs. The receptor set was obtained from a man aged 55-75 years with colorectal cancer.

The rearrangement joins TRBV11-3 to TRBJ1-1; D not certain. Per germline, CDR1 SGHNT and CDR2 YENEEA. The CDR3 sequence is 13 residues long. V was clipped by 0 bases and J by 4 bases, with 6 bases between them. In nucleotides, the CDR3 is TGTGCCAGCAGCTTAGATTTTGGCACTGAAGCTTTCTTT. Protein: CASSLDFGTEAFF.

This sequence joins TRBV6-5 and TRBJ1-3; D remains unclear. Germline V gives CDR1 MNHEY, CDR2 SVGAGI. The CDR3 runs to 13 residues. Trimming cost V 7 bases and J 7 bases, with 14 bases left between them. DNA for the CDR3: TGTGCCAGCACGGAGGGAATTGGCAACACCATATATTTT. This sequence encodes CASTEGIGNTIYF.

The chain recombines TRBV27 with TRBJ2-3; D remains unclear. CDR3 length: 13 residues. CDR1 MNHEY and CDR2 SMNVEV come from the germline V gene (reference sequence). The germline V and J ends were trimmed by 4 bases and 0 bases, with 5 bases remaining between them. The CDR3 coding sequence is TGTGCCAGCAGTTCAGAAAGCACAGATACGCAGTATTTT. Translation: CASSSESTDTQYF.

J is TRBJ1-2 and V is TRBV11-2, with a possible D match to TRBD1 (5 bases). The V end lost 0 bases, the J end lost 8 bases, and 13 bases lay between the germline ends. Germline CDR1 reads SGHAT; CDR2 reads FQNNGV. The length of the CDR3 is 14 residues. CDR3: CASSLDFGAQGYTF. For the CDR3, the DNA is TGTGCCAGCAGCTTAGATTTCGGGGCGCAGGGCTACACCTTC.

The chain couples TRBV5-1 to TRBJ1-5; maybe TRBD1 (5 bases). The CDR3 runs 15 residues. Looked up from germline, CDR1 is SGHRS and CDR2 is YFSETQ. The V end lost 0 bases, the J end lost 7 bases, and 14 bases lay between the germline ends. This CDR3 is CASSLVPGLRQPQHF. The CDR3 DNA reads TGCGCCAGCAGCTTGGTTCCAGGGCTACGGCAGCCCCAGCATTTT. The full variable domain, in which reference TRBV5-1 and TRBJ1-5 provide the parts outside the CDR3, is KAGVTQTPRYLIKTRGQQVTLSCSPISGHRSVSWYQQTPGQGLQFLFEYFSETQRNKGNFPGRFSGRQFSNSRSEMNVSTLELGDSALYLCASSLVPGLRQPQHFGDGTRLSIL.

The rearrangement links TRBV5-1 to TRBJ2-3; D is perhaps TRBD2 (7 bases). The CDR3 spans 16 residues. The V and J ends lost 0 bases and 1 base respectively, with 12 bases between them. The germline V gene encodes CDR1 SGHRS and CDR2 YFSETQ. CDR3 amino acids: CASSLGRGPGTDTQYF. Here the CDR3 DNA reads TGCGCCAGCAGCTTGGGGCGGGGGCCTGGCACAGATACGCAGTATTTT.

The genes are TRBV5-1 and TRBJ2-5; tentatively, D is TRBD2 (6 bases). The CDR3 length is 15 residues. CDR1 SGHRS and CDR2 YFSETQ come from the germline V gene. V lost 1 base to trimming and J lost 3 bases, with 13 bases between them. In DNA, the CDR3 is TGCGCCAGCAGCTTGACGGGCGGAGGGGAAGAGACCCAGTACTTC. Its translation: CASSLTGGGEETQYF.

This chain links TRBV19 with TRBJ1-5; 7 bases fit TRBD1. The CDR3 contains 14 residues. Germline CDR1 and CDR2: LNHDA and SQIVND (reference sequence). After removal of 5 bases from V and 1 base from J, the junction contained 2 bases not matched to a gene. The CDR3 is CASSGDSSNQPQHF. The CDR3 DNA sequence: TGTGCCAGTAGTGGGGACAGCAGCAATCAGCCCCAGCATTTT.

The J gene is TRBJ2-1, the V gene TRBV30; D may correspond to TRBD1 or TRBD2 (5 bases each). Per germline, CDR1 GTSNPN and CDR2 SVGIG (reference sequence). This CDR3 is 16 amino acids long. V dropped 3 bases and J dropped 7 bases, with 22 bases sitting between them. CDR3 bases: TGTGCCTGGAGCGCTCTGGGGACGAGGGGCTGGAATGAGCAGTTCTTC. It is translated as CAWSALGTRGWNEQFF.

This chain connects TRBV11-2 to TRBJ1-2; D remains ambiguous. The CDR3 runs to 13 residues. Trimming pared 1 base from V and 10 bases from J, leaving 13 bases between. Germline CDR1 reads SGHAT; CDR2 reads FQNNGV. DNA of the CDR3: TGTGCCAGCAGCTTAGCGGAGGGCAGTGACTACACCTTC. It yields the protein CASSLAEGSDYTF. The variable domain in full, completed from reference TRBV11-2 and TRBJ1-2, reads EAGVAQSPRYKIIEKRQSVAFWCNPISGHATLYWYQQILGQGPKLLIQFQNNGVVDDSQLPKDRFSAERLKGVDSTLKIQPAKLEDSAVYLCASSLAEGSDYTFGSGTRLTVV.

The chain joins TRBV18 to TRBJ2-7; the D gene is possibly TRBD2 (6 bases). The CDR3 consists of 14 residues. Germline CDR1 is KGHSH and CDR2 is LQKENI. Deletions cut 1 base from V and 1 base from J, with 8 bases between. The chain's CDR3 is CASSPRRDSYEQYF. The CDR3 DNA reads TGTGCCAGCTCACCACGGCGGGATTCCTACGAGCAGTACTTC. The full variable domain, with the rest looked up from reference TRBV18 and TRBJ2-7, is NAGVMQNPRHLVRRRGQEARLRCSPMKGHSHVYWYRQLPEEGLKFMVYLQKENIIDESGMPKERFSAEFPKEGPSILRIQQVVRGDSAAYFCASSPRRDSYEQYFGPGTRLTVT.

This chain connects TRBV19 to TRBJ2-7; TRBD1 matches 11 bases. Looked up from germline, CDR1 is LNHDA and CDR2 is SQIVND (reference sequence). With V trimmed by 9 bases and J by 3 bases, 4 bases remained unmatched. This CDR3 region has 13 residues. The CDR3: CASADRGHYEQYF. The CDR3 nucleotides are TGTGCCAGCGCGGACAGGGGGCACTACGAGCAGTACTTC.

CDR3 in amino acids: CASRESQGLGNTEAFF. CDR3 DNA: TGTGCCAGCAGAGAATCGCAGGGCTTAGGGAACACTGAAGCTTTCTTT. V is TRBV27 and J is TRBJ1-1; perhaps TRBD1 as D (5 bases). CDR1 is MNHEY, CDR2 SMNVEV, per germline (reference sequence). CDR3 length equals 16 residues. Trimming cost V 6 bases and J 1 base, with 18 bases left between them.

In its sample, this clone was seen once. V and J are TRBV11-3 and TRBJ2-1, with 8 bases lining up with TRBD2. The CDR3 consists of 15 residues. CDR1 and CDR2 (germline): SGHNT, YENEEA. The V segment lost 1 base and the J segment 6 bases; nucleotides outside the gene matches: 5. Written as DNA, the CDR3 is TGTGCCAGCAGCTTAGGGGGGGCGGGAGGCAATGAGCAGTTCTTC. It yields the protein CASSLGGAGGNEQFF.

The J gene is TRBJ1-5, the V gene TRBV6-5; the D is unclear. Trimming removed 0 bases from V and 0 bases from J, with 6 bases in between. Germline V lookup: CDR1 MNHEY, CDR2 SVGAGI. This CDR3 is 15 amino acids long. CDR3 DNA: TGTGCCAGCAGTTACTCGGGCAATAGCAATCAGCCCCAGCATTTT. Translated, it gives CASSYSGNSNQPQHF.

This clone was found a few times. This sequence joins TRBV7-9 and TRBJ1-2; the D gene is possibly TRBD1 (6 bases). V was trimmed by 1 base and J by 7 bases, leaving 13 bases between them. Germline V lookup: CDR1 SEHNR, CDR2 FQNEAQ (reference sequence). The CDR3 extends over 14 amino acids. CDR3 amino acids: CASSLVGGSGGYTF. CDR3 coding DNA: TGTGCCAGCAGCTTAGTAGGGGGGTCGGGTGGCTACACCTTC. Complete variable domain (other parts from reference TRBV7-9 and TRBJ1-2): DTGVSQNPRHKITKRGQNVTFRCDPISEHNRLYWYRQTLGQGPEFLTYFQNEAQLEKSRLLSDRFSAERPKGSFSTLEIQRTEQGDSAMYLCASSLVGGSGGYTFGSGTRLTVV.

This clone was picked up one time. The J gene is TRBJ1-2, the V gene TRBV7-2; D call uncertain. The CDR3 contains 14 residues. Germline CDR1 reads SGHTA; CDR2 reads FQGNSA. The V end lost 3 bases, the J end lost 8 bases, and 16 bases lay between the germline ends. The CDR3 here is CASSFGVGERGYTF. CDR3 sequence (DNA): TGTGCCAGCAGCTTCGGGGTCGGGGAGAGGGGCTACACCTTC.

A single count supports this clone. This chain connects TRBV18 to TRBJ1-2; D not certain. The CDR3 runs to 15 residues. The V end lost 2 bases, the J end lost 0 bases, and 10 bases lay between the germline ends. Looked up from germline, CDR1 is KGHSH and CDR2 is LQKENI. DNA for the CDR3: TGTGCCAGCTCACCATTGGAATCCGCTAACTATGGCTACACCTTC. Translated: CASSPLESANYGYTF.

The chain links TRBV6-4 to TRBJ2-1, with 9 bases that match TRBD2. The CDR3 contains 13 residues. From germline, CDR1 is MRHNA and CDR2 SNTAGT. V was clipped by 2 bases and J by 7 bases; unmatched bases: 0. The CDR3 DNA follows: TGTGCCAGCAGTGACCTAGCGGGGAATGAGCAGTTCTTC. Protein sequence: CASSDLAGNEQFF.

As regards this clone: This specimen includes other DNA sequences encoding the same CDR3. The CDR3 spells CASSLGQGNTEAFF. The CDR3, as DNA: TGTGCCAGCAGCTTAGGACAGGGGAACACTGAAGCTTTCTTT. The rearrangement links TRBV7-9 to TRBJ1-1; 7 bases fit TRBD1. Unmatched junction bases numbered 0, after V lost 1 base and J lost 1 base. This CDR3 is built from 14 residues. Germline V lookup: CDR1 SEHNR, CDR2 FQNEAQ (reference sequence).

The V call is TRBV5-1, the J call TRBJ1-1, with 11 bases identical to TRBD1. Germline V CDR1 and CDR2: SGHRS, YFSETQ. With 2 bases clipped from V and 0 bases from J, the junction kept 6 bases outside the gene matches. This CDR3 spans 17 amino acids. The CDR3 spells CASSFAGTGGVNTEAFF. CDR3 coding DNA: TGCGCCAGCAGCTTCGCCGGGACAGGGGGAGTGAACACTGAAGCTTTCTTT.